The T cell receptor (beta chain) described here comes from a study of graft-versus-host responses after intestinal transplantation. General study results and limits: Marrow from the recipient contained GvH clones, some of which had appeared first in ileum or blood. Allografts of patients with graft-donor T cell macrochimerism showed high graft-versus-host to host-versus-graft clone ratios.

Libraries were prepared by immunoSEQ multiplex PCR; TCRdb keeps only in-frame clonotypes and omits some of them. Of approximately 97,000 clones listed, 75% to 95% are singletons. Trimming stripped 1 base from V and 2 bases from J, with 8 bases between. Germline V gene sequence: CDR1 LNHDA, CDR2 SQIVND (reference sequence). The length of the CDR3 is 15 residues. In the case of this clone: The target antigen is unknown.

The sample here was unstimulated CD4+ T cells sorted from spleen or lymph node cells, taken before transplant. The J gene is TRBJ1-4, the V gene TRBV19; no definite D call. The clonotype originates from a human donor who was the organ donor for an intestinal transplant. CDR3 coding DNA: TGTGCCAGTAGTATAGGAGCGGTCACTAATGAAAAACTGTTTTTT. It specifies CASSIGAVTNEKLFF. Using reference TRBV19 and TRBJ1-4 for the parts outside the CDR3, the full variable domain is DGGITQSPKYLFRKEGQNVTLSCEQNLNHDAMYWYRQDPGQGLRLIYYSQIVNDFQKGDIAEGYSVSREKKESFPLTVTSAQKNPTAFYLCASSIGAVTNEKLFFGSGTQLSVL.